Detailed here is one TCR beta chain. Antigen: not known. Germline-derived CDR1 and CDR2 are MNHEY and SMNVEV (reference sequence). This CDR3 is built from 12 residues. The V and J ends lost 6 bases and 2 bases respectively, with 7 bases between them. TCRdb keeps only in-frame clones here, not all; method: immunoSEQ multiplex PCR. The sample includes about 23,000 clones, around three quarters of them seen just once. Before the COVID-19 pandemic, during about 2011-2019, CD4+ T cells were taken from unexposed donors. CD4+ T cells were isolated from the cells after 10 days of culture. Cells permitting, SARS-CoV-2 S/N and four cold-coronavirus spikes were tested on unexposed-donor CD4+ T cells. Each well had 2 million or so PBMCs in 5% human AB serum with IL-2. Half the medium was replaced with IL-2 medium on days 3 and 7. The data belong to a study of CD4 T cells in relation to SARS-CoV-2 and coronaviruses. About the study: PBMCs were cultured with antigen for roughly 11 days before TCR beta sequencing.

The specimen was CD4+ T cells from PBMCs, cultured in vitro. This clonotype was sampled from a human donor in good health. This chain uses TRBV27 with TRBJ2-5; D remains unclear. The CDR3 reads CASSHPQETQYF. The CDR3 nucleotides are TGTGCCAGCAGCCATCCTCAAGAGACCCAGTACTTC.